This passage covers 5 T cell receptor beta chains from one sample sequenced in a study of graft-versus-host responses after intestinal transplantation. Profiling relied on immunoSEQ multiplex PCR, and the TCRdb table lists in-frame clones only, not all of them. The table has some 45,000 clones, around 90% seen once. This specimen was PBMCs, taken 524 days after transplant. The receptors come from a human patient who received an intestinal transplant, so some T cells may come from the graft donor.

This clone appeared a single time. This chain uses TRBV4-1 with TRBJ2-1, with 8 bases lining up with TRBD2. V lost 4 bases, J lost 0 bases, and 2 bases stayed unmatched. Germline CDR1 reads MGHRA; CDR2 reads YSYEKL. CDR3 length equals 15 residues. The CDR3 region is CASSLAGNSYNEQFF. The CDR3 coding sequence is TGCGCCAGCAGCCTAGCGGGAAACTCCTACAATGAGCAGTTCTTC.

CDR3 amino acids: CASRPRGGPEAFF. The CDR3 DNA reads as TGTGCCAGCAGGCCACGAGGAGGGCCTGAAGCTTTCTTT. The chain combines TRBV6-5 with TRBJ1-1, with D unresolved. CDR1 and CDR2 from the germline V gene are MNHEY and SVGAGI. The CDR3 sequence is 13 residues long. The germline V and J ends were trimmed by 6 bases and 6 bases, with 14 bases remaining between them.

This clone was detected once. The CDR3 DNA follows: TGTGCCAGCAGCCGGACTAGCGGGAGGGCAAGTGAGCAGTTCTTC. Translating gives CASSRTSGRASEQFF. The rearrangement uses TRBV28 and TRBJ2-1, with TRBD2 matching over 15 bases. The CDR3 is made up of 15 amino acids. The germline CDR1 and CDR2 sequences are MDHEN and SYDVKM. Unmatched junction bases numbered 6, after V lost 6 bases and J lost 9 bases.

This clone was recorded once. The J gene is TRBJ2-1, the V gene TRBV30; D could derive from TRBD1 or TRBD2 (5 bases each). V was cut by 1 base and J by 5 bases, with 12 bases left in between. Germline CDR1 and CDR2: GTSNPN and SVGIG (reference sequence). The CDR3 runs 14 residues. As DNA, the CDR3 is TGTGCCTGGAGTGACGGGACGGCTGACAATGAGCAGTTCTTC. Translating gives CAWSDGTADNEQFF.

This rearrangement joins TRBV2 to TRBJ1-2; D not resolved. Germline V CDR1 and CDR2: SNHLY, FYNNEI. This CDR3 region has 14 residues. V was cut by 4 bases and J by 6 bases, with 15 bases left in between. CDR3 DNA sequence: TGTGCCAGCAGTGGAAATAGGGTAAAGGATGGCTACACCTTC. Amino acid sequence: CASSGNRVKDGYTF.